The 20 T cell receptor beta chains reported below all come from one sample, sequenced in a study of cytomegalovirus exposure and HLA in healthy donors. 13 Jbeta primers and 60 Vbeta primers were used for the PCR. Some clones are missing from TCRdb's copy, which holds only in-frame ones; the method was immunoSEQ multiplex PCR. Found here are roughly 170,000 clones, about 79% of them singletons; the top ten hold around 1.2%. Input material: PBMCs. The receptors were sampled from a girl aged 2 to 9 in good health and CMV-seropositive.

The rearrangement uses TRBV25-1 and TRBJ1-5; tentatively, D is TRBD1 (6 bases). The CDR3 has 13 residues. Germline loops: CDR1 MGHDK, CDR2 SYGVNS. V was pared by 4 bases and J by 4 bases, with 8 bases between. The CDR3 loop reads CASSGTGNQPQHF. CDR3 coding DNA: TGTGCCAGCAGTGGAACAGGGAATCAGCCCCAGCATTTT.

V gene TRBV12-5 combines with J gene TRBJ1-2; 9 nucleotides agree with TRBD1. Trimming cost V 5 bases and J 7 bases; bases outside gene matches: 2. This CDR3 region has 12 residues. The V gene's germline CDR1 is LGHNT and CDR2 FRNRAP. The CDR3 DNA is TGTGCTAGTGGTCTGACAGGGGGTGGCTACACCTTC. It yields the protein CASGLTGGGYTF.

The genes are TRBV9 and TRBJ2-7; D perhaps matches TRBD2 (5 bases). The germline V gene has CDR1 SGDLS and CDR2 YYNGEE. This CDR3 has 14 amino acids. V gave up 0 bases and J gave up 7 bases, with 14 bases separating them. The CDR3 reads CASSVVGSTREQYF. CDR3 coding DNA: TGTGCCAGCAGCGTAGTAGGGAGCACGAGAGAGCAGTACTTC.

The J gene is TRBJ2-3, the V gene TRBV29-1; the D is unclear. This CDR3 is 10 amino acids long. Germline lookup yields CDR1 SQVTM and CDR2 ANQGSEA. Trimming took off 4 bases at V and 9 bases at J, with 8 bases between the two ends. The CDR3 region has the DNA TGCAGCGTTGTTTCGCTAACGCAGTATTTT. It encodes CSVVSLTQYF.

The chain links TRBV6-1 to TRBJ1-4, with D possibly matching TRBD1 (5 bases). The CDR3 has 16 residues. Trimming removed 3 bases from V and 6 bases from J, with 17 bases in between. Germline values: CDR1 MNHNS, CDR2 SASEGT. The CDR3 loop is CASSEWPGGADEKLFF. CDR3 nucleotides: TGTGCCAGCAGTGAGTGGCCGGGAGGGGCAGATGAAAAACTGTTTTTT.

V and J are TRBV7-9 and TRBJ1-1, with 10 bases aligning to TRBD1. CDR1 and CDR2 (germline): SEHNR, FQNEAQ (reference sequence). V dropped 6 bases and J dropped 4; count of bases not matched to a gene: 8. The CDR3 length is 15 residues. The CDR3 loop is CASSSKGQGRTEAFF. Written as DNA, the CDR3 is TGTGCCAGCAGTTCGAAGGGACAGGGGCGCACTGAAGCTTTCTTT.

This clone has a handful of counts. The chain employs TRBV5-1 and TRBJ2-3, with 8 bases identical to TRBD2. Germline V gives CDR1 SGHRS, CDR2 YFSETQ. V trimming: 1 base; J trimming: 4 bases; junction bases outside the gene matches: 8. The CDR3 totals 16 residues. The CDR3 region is CASSLFSGIGADTQYF. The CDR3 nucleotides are TGCGCCAGCAGCTTGTTTAGCGGGATAGGCGCAGATACGCAGTATTTT.

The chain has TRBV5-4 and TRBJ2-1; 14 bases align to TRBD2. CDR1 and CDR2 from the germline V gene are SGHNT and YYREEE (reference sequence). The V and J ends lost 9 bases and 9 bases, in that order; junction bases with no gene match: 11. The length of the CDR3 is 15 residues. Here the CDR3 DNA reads TGTGCCATCCGAGGGGGACTAGCGGGAGTTGGTGAGCAGTTCTTC. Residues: CAIRGGLAGVGEQFF.

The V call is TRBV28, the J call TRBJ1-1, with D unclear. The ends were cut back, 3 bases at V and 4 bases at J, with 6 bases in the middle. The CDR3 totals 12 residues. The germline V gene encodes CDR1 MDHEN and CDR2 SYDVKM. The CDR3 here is CASSLSVTEAFF. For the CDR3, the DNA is TGTGCCAGCAGTTTGTCGGTCACTGAAGCTTTCTTT.

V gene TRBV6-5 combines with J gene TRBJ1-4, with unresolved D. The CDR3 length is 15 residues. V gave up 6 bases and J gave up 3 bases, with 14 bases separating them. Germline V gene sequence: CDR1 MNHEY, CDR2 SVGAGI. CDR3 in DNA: TGTGCCAGCAGATCTTTGGGTAGCCCTAATGAAAAACTGTTTTTT. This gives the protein CASRSLGSPNEKLFF.

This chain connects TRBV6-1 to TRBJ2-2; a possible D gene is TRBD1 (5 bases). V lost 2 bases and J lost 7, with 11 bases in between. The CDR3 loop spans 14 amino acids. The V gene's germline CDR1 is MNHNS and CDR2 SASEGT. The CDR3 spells CASSELRGSGELFF. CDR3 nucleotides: TGTGCCAGCAGTGAACTTAGGGGCAGCGGGGAGCTGTTTTTT.

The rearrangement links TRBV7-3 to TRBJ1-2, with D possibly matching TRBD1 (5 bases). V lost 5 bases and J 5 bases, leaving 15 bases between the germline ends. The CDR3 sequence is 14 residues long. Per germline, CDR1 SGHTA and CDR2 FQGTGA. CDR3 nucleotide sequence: TGTGCCAGCAGCCCCACAGGAAGCGCTTATGGCTACACCTTC. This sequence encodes CASSPTGSAYGYTF. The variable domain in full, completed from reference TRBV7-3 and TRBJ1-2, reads GAGVSQTPSNKVTEKGKYVELRCDPISGHTALYWYRQSLGQGPEFLIYFQGTGAADDSGLPNDRFFAVRPEGSVSTLKIQRTERGDSAVYLCASSPTGSAYGYTFGSGTRLTVV.

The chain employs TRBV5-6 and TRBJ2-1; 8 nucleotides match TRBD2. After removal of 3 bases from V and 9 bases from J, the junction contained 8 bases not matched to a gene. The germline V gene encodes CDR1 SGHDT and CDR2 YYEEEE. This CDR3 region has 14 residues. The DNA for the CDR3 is TGTGCCAGCAGCTACACGGGGGGGGGAGGTGAGCAGTTCTTC. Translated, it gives CASSYTGGGGEQFF.

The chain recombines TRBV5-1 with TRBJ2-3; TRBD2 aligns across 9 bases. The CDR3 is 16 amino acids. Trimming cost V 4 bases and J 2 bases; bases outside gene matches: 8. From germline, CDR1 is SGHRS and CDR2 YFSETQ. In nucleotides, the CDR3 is TGCGCCAGCAGCAGGGAGGCGGGAGGGGCCACAGATACGCAGTATTTT. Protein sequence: CASSREAGGATDTQYF.

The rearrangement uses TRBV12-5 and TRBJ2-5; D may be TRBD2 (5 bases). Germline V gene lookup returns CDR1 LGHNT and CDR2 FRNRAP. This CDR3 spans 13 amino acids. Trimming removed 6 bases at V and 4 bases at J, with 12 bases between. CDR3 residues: CASGPSAGETQYF. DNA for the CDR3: TGTGCTAGTGGCCCGAGCGCGGGAGAGACCCAGTACTTC.

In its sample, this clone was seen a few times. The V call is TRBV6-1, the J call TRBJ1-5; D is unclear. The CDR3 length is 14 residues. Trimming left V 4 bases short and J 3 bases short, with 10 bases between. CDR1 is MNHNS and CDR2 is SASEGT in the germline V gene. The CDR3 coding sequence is TGTGCCAGCAGTGCCAGACACCACAATCAGCCCCAGCATTTT. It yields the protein CASSARHHNQPQHF.

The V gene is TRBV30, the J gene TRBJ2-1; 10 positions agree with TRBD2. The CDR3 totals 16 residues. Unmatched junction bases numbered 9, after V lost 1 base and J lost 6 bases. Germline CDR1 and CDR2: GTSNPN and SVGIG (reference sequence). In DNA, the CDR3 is TGTGCCTGGAGTGCCCTTGGGCTAGCGGGAGCCAATGAGCAGTTCTTC. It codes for CAWSALGLAGANEQFF.

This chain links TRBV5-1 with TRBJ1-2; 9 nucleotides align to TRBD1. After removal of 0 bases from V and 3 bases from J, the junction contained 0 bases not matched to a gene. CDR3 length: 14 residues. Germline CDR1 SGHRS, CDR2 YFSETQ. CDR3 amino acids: CASSLGDRDYGYTF. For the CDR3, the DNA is TGCGCCAGCAGCTTGGGGGACAGGGACTATGGCTACACCTTC.

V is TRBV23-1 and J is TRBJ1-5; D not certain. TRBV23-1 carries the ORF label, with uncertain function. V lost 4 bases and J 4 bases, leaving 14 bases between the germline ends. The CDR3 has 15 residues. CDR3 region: CASSRPPRGNQPQHF. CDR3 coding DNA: TGCGCCAGCAGTCGCCCCCCCCGGGGAAATCAGCCCCAGCATTTT.

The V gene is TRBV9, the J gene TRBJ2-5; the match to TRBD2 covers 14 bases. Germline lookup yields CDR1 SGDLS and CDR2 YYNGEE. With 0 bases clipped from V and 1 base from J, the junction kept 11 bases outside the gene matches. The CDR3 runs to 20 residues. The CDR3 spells CASSVGPGTSGRGIQETQYF. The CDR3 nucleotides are TGTGCCAGCAGCGTAGGTCCGGGGACTAGCGGGAGAGGTATCCAAGAGACCCAGTACTTC.